These 8 T cell receptor beta chains originate from one sample sequenced in a study of blood T cell repertoires in COVID-19. TCRdb's table, derived via immunoSEQ multiplex PCR, lists solely in-frame clones and lacks some. The table records approximately 250,000 clones, around 80% of them present only once. The sequencing sample was made of PBMCs or T cells enriched from blood (not recorded which). The receptors were sampled from a man aged 40-50 years who had recovered from COVID-19.

The chain has TRBV28 and TRBJ2-7, with 11 nucleotides matching TRBD2. The CDR3 is 15 residues long. V shed 5 bases, J shed 5 bases, and the junction held 8 bases outside the gene matches. Germline values: CDR1 MDHEN, CDR2 SYDVKM. Here the CDR3 reads CASSPFSGRGHEQYF. Written as DNA, the CDR3 is TGTGCCAGCAGTCCGTTTAGCGGGAGGGGCCACGAGCAGTACTTC.

V and J are TRBV7-8 and TRBJ1-1, with 8 bases fitting TRBD1. The CDR3 totals 14 residues. In germline, CDR1 is SGHVS, CDR2 FQNEAQ. V lost 6 bases and J lost 5; bases outside the gene matches: 8. The CDR3 sequence: CASRPGTGETEAFF. In DNA, the CDR3 is TGTGCCAGCAGGCCCGGGACAGGAGAGACTGAAGCTTTCTTT.

The genes are TRBV29-1 and TRBJ2-3; D perhaps matches TRBD1 (6 bases). CDR1 and CDR2 from the germline V gene are SQVTM and ANQGSEA. V lost 4 bases and J 4 bases, leaving 12 bases between the germline ends. The CDR3 spans 13 residues. The CDR3 DNA sequence: TGCAGCGTTGCCAACAGGGTGGCAGATACGCAGTATTTT. Its protein product is CSVANRVADTQYF.

The chain has TRBV2 and TRBJ2-3; possibly TRBD1 for D (6 bases). The CDR3 consists of 14 residues. The ends were cut back, 4 bases at V and 3 bases at J, with 11 bases in the middle. Germline V CDR1 and CDR2: SNHLY, FYNNEI. CDR3 DNA sequence: TGTGCCAGCAGTGGGATACAGGGAACAGATACGCAGTATTTT. Amino acid sequence: CASSGIQGTDTQYF. Using reference TRBV2 and TRBJ2-3 for the parts outside the CDR3, the full variable domain is EPEVTQTPSHQVTQMGQEVILRCVPISNHLYFYWYRQILGQKVEFLVSFYNNEISEKSEIFDDQFSVERPDGSNFTLKIRSTKLEDSAMYFCASSGIQGTDTQYFGPGTRLTVL.

The chain has TRBV7-8 and TRBJ1-5; D is possibly TRBD1 (5 bases). The CDR3 sequence is 14 residues long. Per germline, CDR1 SGHVS and CDR2 FQNEAQ. Trimming pared 7 bases from V and 1 base from J, leaving 11 bases between. CDR3 protein: CASTGAGSNQPQHF. The CDR3 DNA reads TGTGCCAGCACCGGGGCGGGGAGCAATCAGCCCCAGCATTTT.

The rearrangement uses TRBV27 and TRBJ1-5; no clear D gene. Germline lookup yields CDR1 MNHEY and CDR2 SMNVEV (reference sequence). V lost 5 bases to trimming and J lost 2 bases, with 16 bases between them. The CDR3 extends over 16 amino acids. CDR3 coding DNA: TGTGCCAGCAGTCCCTACATCGGGGAGGGCAATCAGCCCCAGCATTTT. It translates to CASSPYIGEGNQPQHF.

V is TRBV19 and J is TRBJ1-2; 7 bases map to TRBD1. The CDR3 sequence is 16 residues long. CDR1 and CDR2 from the germline V gene are LNHDA and SQIVND (reference sequence). V dropped 1 base and J dropped 1; count of bases not matched to a gene: 6. Written as DNA, the CDR3 is TGTGCCAGTAGTATAGGAGCCGGGACAGATAACTATGGCTACACCTTC. This gives the protein CASSIGAGTDNYGYTF.

This sequence joins TRBV7-8 and TRBJ2-1; 7 nucleotides align to TRBD1. Germline values: CDR1 SGHVS, CDR2 FQNEAQ. Unmatched junction bases numbered 14, after V lost 1 base and J lost 8 bases. The CDR3 loop spans 17 amino acids. CDR3 sequence: CASSLDVSGQSLDEQFF. The CDR3 DNA reads as TGTGCCAGCAGCTTAGATGTATCGGGACAGTCCTTGGATGAGCAGTTCTTC.